This TCR beta chain derives from a study of technical replicates of blood from a few donors. The junction had 8 bases not matched to a gene; V was cut back by 5 bases and J by 6 bases. CDR1 and CDR2 from the germline V gene are SGDLS and YYNGEE. This CDR3 comprises 15 residues. Clones were sequenced by immunoSEQ multiplex PCR, and TCRdb holds only the in-frame ones, with some missing. The sample has 72,000 or so clones; approximately 93% are singletons. This chain uses TRBV9 with TRBJ1-3; 10 bases match TRBD1. The sample comprised T cells isolated from PBMCs. The origin of this receptor is a human donor in good health. The CDR3 DNA reads TGTGCCAGCAGTACCGGGACAGGGGTCTCAAACACCATATATTTT. It is translated as CASSTGTGVSNTIYF.